This TCR beta chain was sequenced for a study of cytomegalovirus exposure and HLA in healthy donors. Study outcomes and limitations: Productive rates of about 90% or about 30% were seen for most TCR beta V segments in an earlier analysis.

The PCR made use of 60 Vbeta and 13 Jbeta primers. Profiled with immunoSEQ multiplex PCR; TCRdb holds only in-frame clones, not every one. The sample records approximately 150,000 clones, around 81% being singletons. This clone was counted a few times. Its specificity is unknown. The CDR3 runs 15 residues. With 5 bases clipped from V and 7 bases from J, the junction kept 7 bases outside the gene matches. Germline lookup yields CDR1 LNHDA and CDR2 SQIVND (reference sequence). The clonotype originates from a woman in her forties in good health and CMV-seronegative. This chain uses TRBV19 with TRBJ2-1; 11 bases match TRBD1. Sample: PBMCs. The CDR3 sequence: CASSARTGGLNEQFF. The CDR3, as DNA: TGTGCCAGTAGTGCGCGGACAGGGGGCTTAAATGAGCAGTTCTTC.